This entry lists 23 T cell receptor beta chains sequenced from one sample in a study of cytomegalovirus exposure and HLA in healthy donors. Both 60 Vbeta primers and 13 Jbeta primers went into the PCR. Profiled with immunoSEQ multiplex PCR; TCRdb holds only in-frame clones, not every one. In the table there are under 200,000 clones, approximately 80% of which are singletons. The sequenced sample was PBMCs. The receptors derive from a man aged 50 to 60 in good health and CMV-seropositive.

This clone was seen only a few times. The sample holds other DNA sequences that translate to the same CDR3. V usage is TRBV7-6 and J usage is TRBJ2-1, with TRBD2 as a possible D gene (6 bases). V lost 0 bases and J lost 5, with 8 bases in between. This CDR3 has 14 residues. The V gene's germline CDR1 is SGHVS and CDR2 FNYEAQ. CDR3 residues: CASSLAGTHNEQFF. The CDR3 nucleotides are TGTGCCAGCAGCTTAGCCGGGACTCACAATGAGCAGTTCTTC. The variable domain in full, with the rest retrieved from reference TRBV7-6 and TRBJ2-1, is GAGVSQSPRYKVTKRGQDVALRCDPISGHVSLYWYRQALGQGPEFLTYFNYEAQQDKSGLPNDRFSAERPEGSISTLTIQRTEQRDSAMYRCASSLAGTHNEQFFGPGTRLTVL.

The CDR3 is CASSQTGANTGELFF. Written as DNA, the CDR3 is TGTGCCAGCAGCCAAACAGGGGCGAACACCGGGGAGCTGTTTTTT. The gene calls are TRBV7-6 and TRBJ2-2; 7 bases align to TRBD1. Unmatched junction bases numbered 3, after V lost 5 bases and J lost 0 bases. CDR1 and CDR2 (germline): SGHVS, FNYEAQ. The CDR3 totals 15 residues.

This clone was found a few times. The chain recombines TRBV28 with TRBJ1-5; weak D call: TRBD1 (6 bases). Trimming removed 5 bases from V and 3 bases from J, with 14 bases in between. This CDR3 contains 15 residues. Germline CDR1 reads MDHEN; CDR2 reads SYDVKM. Here the CDR3 reads CASSIDRGANQPQHF. As DNA, the CDR3 is TGTGCCAGCAGTATTGATCGGGGGGCCAATCAGCCCCAGCATTTT.

The J gene is TRBJ1-5, the V gene TRBV7-3; D is uncertain. Germline values: CDR1 SGHTA, CDR2 FQGTGA. Deletions cut 4 bases from V and 5 bases from J, with 9 bases between. This CDR3 is 13 amino acids long. For the CDR3, the DNA is TGTGCCAGCAGCTACGGGCGGGATCAGCCCCAGCATTTT. Amino acids: CASSYGRDQPQHF.

The chain carries TRBV9 and TRBJ1-2; D remains unclear. In germline, CDR1 is SGDLS, CDR2 YYNGEE. Trimming shortened V by 3 bases and J by 13 bases, and 19 bases separated the two germline ends. There are 13 residues in the CDR3. CDR3 nucleotides: TGTGCCAGCAGCGGCCAACCCGCGAGGTCGAGCACCTTC. Residues: CASSGQPARSSTF.

This clone was seen only a few times. The chain carries TRBV7-2 and TRBJ2-7; no clear D gene. Germline assignment: CDR1 SGHTA and CDR2 FQGNSA. This CDR3 comprises 11 residues. V shed 4 bases and J shed 3 bases, with 4 bases lying between them. The CDR3 spells CASSSYYEQYF. In nucleotides, the CDR3 is TGTGCCAGCAGCTCCTACTACGAGCAGTACTTC.

Concerning this clone: A read error may account for a junction end that differs from germline. The J gene is TRBJ2-2, the V gene TRBV5-1; 9 nucleotides line up with TRBD1. The germline V gene has CDR1 SGHRS and CDR2 YFSETQ. This CDR3 is built from 14 residues. The CDR3 nucleotides read TGCGCCAGCAGCTTCGTTAACGACAGGGGGGGGCTGTTTTTT. Its translation is CASSFVNDRGGLFF.

This sequence joins TRBV5-1 and TRBJ2-2; a weak D match, TRBD2 (5 bases). Trimming removed 4 bases at V and 0 bases at J, with 13 bases between. Looked up from germline, CDR1 is SGHRS and CDR2 is YFSETQ. There are 16 residues in the CDR3. In DNA form, the CDR3 reads TGCGCCAGCAGCGCCCCCGGAGGCCCGAACACCGGGGAGCTGTTTTTT. This codes for CASSAPGGPNTGELFF.

This chain uses TRBV5-4 with TRBJ2-3; 8 bases are shared with TRBD1. The CDR3 loop spans 15 amino acids. J gave up 5 bases and V 0 bases, and 5 bases lay outside the gene matches. Per the germline V gene, CDR1 is SGHNT and CDR2 is YYREEE (reference sequence). As DNA, the CDR3 is TGTGCCAGCAGCTTGGAGGCAGGGGGCATAGATACGCAGTATTTT. Its translation: CASSLEAGGIDTQYF.

A single count supports this clone. The chain has TRBV19 and TRBJ1-5, with D tentatively TRBD1 (5 bases). This CDR3 is 14 amino acids long. V lost 10 bases, J lost 5 bases, and 18 bases lay in between. Germline CDR1 is LNHDA and CDR2 is SQIVND (reference sequence). CDR3 protein: CATNYGGWDQPQHF. The CDR3 bases are TGTGCCACCAATTATGGGGGGTGGGATCAGCCCCAGCATTTT.

The table lists this clone with a few counts. The chain couples TRBV7-8 to TRBJ1-5; TRBD1 matches at 7 bases. Germline V lookup: CDR1 SGHVS, CDR2 FQNEAQ. The V gene end was trimmed by 2 bases and the J gene end by 2 bases; junction bases not matched to a gene: 3. The CDR3 totals 15 residues. Here the CDR3 reads CASSLWQGGNQPQHF. Written as DNA, the CDR3 is TGTGCCAGCAGCTTATGGCAGGGGGGCAATCAGCCCCAGCATTTT.

DNA for the CDR3: TGTGCCAGCAGCTTAGGTCGCGAGGATACGCAGTATTTT. This codes for CASSLGREDTQYF. This rearrangement joins TRBV11-3 to TRBJ2-3; D gene unclear. The CDR3 is 13 amino acids. CDR1 SGHNT and CDR2 YENEEA come from the germline V gene. V gave up 1 base and J gave up 6 bases, with 8 bases separating them.

The chain couples TRBV6-1 to TRBJ1-6, with no clear D. Germline CDR1 MNHNS, CDR2 SASEGT. V was pared by 2 bases and J by 9 bases, with 8 bases between. CDR3 length equals 13 residues. The CDR3 nucleotides are TGTGCCAGCAGTGAAATAGTCTCTTCACCCCTCCACTTT. It encodes CASSEIVSSPLHF.

V and J are TRBV5-6 and TRBJ2-6; a weak D match, TRBD1 (6 bases). CDR1 and CDR2 from the germline V gene are SGHDT and YYEEEE. V lost 1 base to trimming and J lost 4 bases, with 12 bases between them. The CDR3 has 16 amino acids. The CDR3 bases are TGTGCCAGCAGCTTGAGGGCAGGGGCAGGGGCCAACGTCCTGACTTTC. This encodes CASSLRAGAGANVLTF.

This chain connects TRBV6-1 to TRBJ1-5; perhaps TRBD1 as D (5 bases). The CDR3 totals 16 residues. Germline V gene sequence: CDR1 MNHNS, CDR2 SASEGT. Trimming removed 1 base at V and 0 bases at J, with 10 bases between. CDR3 coding DNA: TGTGCCAGCAGTGAAGGGACACAGTATAGCAATCAGCCCCAGCATTTT. Its translation: CASSEGTQYSNQPQHF.

V gene TRBV7-2 combines with J gene TRBJ1-5, with D perhaps matching TRBD1 (6 bases). Trimming removed 4 bases at V and 5 bases at J, with 15 bases between. Germline CDR1 and CDR2: SGHTA and FQGNSA. The CDR3 has 15 residues. The CDR3 loop is CASSSAGQKHQPQHF. In DNA, the CDR3 is TGTGCCAGCAGCTCCGCCGGACAGAAACATCAGCCCCAGCATTTT.

The V and J genes are TRBV30 and TRBJ2-7; TRBD2 is a possible D gene (5 bases). Trimming shortened V by 1 base and J by 2 bases, and 9 bases separated the two germline ends. The CDR3 is 13 amino acids. Germline CDR1 reads GTSNPN; CDR2 reads SVGIG (reference sequence). The CDR3 bases are TGTGCCTGGAGTGGATCGGGGACCTACGAGCAGTACTTC. It specifies CAWSGSGTYEQYF.

Here the CDR3 DNA reads TGTGCCAGCAGCTCCCCCCCCGTCCACGAGCAGTACTTC. Residues: CASSSPPVHEQYF. J is TRBJ2-7 and V is TRBV7-2; no firm D call. The ends were cut back, 4 bases at V and 5 bases at J, with 12 bases in the middle. CDR1 SGHTA and CDR2 FQGNSA come from the germline V gene. This CDR3 is built from 13 residues. The whole variable domain, filled in from reference TRBV7-2 and TRBJ2-7, reads GAGVSQSPSNKVTEKGKDVELRCDPISGHTALYWYRQSLGQGLEFLIYFQGNSAPDKSGLPSDRFSAERTGGSVSTLTIQRTQQEDSAVYLCASSSPPVHEQYFGPGTRLTVT.

The rearrangement links TRBV29-1 to TRBJ2-3; no clear D. Trimming stripped 8 bases from V and 0 bases from J, with 15 bases between. The CDR3 extends over 14 amino acids. CDR1 is SQVTM, CDR2 ANQGSEA, per germline. The CDR3 is CSLTELSSTDTQYF. DNA for the CDR3: TGCAGCCTCACCGAGCTCTCTAGCACAGATACGCAGTATTTT.

The V call is TRBV30, the J call TRBJ1-1; D may be TRBD1 (6 bases). The V gene lost 2 bases and the J gene lost 1 base, with 11 bases spanning the gap. Germline CDR1 and CDR2: GTSNPN and SVGIG (reference sequence). The CDR3 runs to 14 residues. The CDR3 coding sequence is TGTGCCTGGAGTTCGAGACAGGCGAACACTGAAGCTTTCTTT. Encoded protein: CAWSSRQANTEAFF.

J is TRBJ2-2 and V is TRBV7-3; no clear D gene. This CDR3 has 14 residues. Trimming took 3 bases from V and 6 from J, leaving 11 bases between them. Germline assignment: CDR1 SGHTA and CDR2 FQGTGA. CDR3 in DNA: TGTGCCAGCAGCTTTGAGGTAGCCCCCGGGGAGCTGTTTTTT. Protein product: CASSFEVAPGELFF.

The genes are TRBV9 and TRBJ1-1; the D gene is possibly TRBD1 (6 bases). The length of the CDR3 is 13 residues. V was clipped by 2 bases and J by 4 bases, with 9 bases between them. The germline CDR1 and CDR2 sequences are SGDLS and YYNGEE. CDR3 bases: TGTGCCAGCAGCGTGCAGGGGAGCACTGAAGCTTTCTTT. Translation: CASSVQGSTEAFF.

This clone was seen a single time. The chain combines TRBV6-6 with TRBJ2-7, with 7 bases identical to TRBD1. This CDR3 has 14 residues. V was pared by 6 bases and J by 2 bases, with 7 bases of the junction left unmatched. Germline assignment: CDR1 MNHNY and CDR2 SVGAGI (reference sequence). The CDR3 protein is CASRIRQGPYEQYF. The DNA for the CDR3 is TGTGCCAGCAGGATCAGACAGGGACCCTACGAGCAGTACTTC.